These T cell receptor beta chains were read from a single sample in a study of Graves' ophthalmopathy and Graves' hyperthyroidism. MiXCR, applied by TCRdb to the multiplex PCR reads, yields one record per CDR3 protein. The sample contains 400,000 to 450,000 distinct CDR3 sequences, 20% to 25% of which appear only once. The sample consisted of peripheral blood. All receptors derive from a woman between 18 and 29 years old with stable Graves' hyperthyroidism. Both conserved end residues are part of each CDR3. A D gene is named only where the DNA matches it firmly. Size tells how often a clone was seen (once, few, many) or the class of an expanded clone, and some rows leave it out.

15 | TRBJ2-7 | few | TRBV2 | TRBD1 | TGTGCCAGCAGTGAATACAGGGACAGAGCCTACGAGCAGTACTTC | CASSEYRDRAYEQYF
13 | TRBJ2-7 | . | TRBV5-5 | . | TGTGCCAGCAGGGACCGGACAGAGCGGGAGCAGTACTTC | CASRDRTEREQYF
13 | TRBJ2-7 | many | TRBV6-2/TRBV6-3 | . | TGTGCCAGCAAGGGGGTAGCGAACTACGAGCAGTACTTC | CASKGVANYEQYF
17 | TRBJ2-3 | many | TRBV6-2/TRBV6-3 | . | TGTGCCAGCAGTACCCCACTCCGGGGAAGACGCACAGATACGCAGTATTTT | CASSTPLRGRRTDTQYF
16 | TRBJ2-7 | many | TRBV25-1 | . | TGTGCCAGCAGTGAAGTTGCTAGCCGCCGTTCTGGTGGGCAGTACTTC | CASSEVASRRSGGQYF
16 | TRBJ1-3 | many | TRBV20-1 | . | TGCAGTGCTAGAAAGGGGCGGGGGGTGGCTGGAAACACCATATATTTT | CSARKGRGVAGNTIYF
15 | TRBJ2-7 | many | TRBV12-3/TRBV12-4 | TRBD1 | TGTGCCAGCAGTGATGAGGGACAGGGAATATACGAGCAGTACTTC | CASSDEGQGIYEQYF
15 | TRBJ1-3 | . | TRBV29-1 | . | TGCAGCGTTGCCTATCGGAGTAGCTCTGGAAACACCATATATTTT | CSVAYRSSSGNTIYF
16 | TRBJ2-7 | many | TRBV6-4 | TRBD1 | TGTGCCAGCAGTGCCGGGACAGACGGTGGTTTCGACGAGCAGTACTTC | CASSAGTDGGFDEQYF
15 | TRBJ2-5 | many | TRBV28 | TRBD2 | TGTGCCAGCAGTTCTAGCGGGAGGGTGCAAGAGACCCAGTACTTC | CASSSSGRVQETQYF
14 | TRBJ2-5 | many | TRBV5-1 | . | TGCGCCAGCGCTCCGGGATCCCGGCAAGAGACCCAGTACTTC | CASAPGSRQETQYF
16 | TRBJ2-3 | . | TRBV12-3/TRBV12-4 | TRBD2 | TGTGCCAGCAGGCCGGGACTAGCGGGAGAAAGAGATACGCAGTATTTT | CASRPGLAGERDTQYF
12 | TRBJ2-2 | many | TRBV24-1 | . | TGTGCCACCAGTGTTGACACCGGGGAGCTGTTTTTT | CATSVDTGELFF
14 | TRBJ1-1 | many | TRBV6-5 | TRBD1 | TGTGCCAGCAGAATGGGACAGCTGAACACTGAAGCTTTCTTT | CASRMGQLNTEAFF
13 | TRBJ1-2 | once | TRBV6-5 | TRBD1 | TGTGCCAGCAGTTACCAGGGGGCCTGGGGCTACACCTTC | CASSYQGAWGYTF
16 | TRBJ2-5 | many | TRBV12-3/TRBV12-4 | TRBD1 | TGTGCCAGCAGTTCCGACAGGGTGGGGTACCAAGAGACCCAGTACTTC | CASSSDRVGYQETQYF